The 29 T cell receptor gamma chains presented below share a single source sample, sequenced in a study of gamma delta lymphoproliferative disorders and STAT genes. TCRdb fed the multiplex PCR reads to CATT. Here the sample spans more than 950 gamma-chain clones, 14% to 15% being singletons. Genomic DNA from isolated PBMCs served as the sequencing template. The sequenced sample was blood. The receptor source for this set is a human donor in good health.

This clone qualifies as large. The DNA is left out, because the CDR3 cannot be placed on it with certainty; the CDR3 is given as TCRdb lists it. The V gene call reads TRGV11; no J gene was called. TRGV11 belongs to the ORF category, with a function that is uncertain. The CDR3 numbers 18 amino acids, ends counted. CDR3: CTTVPAGLGANSYYKKLF.

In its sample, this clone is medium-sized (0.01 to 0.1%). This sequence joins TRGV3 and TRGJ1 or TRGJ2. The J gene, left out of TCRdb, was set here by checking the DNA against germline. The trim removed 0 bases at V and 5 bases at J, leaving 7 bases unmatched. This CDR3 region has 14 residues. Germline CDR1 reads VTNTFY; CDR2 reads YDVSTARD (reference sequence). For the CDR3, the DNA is TGTGCCACCTGGGACAGGCAGGGTGATTATAAGAAACTCTTT. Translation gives CATWDRQGDYKKLF.

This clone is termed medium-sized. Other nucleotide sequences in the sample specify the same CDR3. The CDR3 coding sequence is TGTGCCACCTGGGATGGGCCTTATTATAAGAAACTCTTT. It specifies CATWDGPYYKKLF. The chain combines TRGV4 with TRGJ1 or TRGJ2. Germline matching of the DNA provided the J gene here, since TCRdb leaves it blank. Per germline, CDR1 EGSTGY and CDR2 YDSYTSSV. CDR3 length equals 13 residues. V shed 0 bases and J 3 bases; nucleotides not matched to a gene: 2.

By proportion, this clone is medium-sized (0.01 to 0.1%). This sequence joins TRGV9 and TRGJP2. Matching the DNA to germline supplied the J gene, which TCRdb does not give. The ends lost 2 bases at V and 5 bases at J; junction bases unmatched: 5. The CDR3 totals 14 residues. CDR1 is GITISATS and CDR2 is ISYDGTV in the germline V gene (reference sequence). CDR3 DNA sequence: TGTGCCTTGTGGGAGGATGGGAGTGATTGGATCAAGACGTTT. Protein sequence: CALWEDGSDWIKTF.

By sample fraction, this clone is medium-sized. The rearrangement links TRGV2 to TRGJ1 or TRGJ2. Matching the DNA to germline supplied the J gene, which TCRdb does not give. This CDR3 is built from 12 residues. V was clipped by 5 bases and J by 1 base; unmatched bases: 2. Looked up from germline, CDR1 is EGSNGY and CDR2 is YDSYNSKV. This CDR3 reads CATWGNYYKKLF. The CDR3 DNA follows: TGTGCCACCTGGGGAAATTATTATAAGAAACTCTTT.

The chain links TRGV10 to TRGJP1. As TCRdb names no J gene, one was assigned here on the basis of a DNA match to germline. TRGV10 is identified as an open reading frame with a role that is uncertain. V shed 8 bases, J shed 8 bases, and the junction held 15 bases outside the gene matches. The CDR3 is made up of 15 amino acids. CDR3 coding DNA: TGTGCTGCGTGGGATTATTGGGAAGAGGGTTGGTTCAAGATATTT. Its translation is CAAWDYWEEGWFKIF.

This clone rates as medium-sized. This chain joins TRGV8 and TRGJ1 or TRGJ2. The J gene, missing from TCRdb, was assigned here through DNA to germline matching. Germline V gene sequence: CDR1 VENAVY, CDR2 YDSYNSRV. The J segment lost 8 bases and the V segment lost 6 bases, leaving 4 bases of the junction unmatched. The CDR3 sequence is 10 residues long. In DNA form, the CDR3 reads TGTGCCACCTGGTGGAATAAGAAACTCTTT. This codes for CATWWNKKLF.

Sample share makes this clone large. The chain's CDR3 is CAAWDYGYKKLF. CDR3 nucleotide sequence: TGTGCTGCGTGGGATTATGGTTATAAGAAACTCTTT. The J gene is TRGJ1 or TRGJ2, the V gene TRGV10. The J gene, missing from TCRdb, was assigned here through DNA to germline matching. TRGV10 is known as an ORF, though its function is uncertain. V gave up 8 bases and J gave up 6 bases; unmatched junction bases: 8. The CDR3 covers 12 residues.

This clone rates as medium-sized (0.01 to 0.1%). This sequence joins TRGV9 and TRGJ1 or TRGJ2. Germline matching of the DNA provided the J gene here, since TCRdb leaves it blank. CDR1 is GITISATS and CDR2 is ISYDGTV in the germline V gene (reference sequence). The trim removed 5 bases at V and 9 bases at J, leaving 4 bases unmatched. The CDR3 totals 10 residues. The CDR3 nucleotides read TGTGCCTTGTGGGGGAGTAAGAAACTCTTT. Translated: CALWGSKKLF.

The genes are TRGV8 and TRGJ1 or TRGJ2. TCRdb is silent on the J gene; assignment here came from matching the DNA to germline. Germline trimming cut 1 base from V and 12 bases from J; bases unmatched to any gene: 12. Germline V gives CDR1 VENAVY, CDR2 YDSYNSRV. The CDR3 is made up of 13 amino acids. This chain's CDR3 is CATWDSGSSGKLF. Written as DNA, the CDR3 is TGTGCCACCTGGGATAGTGGGTCGTCGGGGAAACTCTTT.

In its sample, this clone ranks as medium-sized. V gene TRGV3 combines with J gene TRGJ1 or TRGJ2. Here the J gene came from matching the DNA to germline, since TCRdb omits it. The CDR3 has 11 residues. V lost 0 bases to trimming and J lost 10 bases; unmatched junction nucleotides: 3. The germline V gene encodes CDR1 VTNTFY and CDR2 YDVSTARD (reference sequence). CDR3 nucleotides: TGTGCCACCTGGGACAGGCCGAAGAAACTCTTT. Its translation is CATWDRPKKLF.

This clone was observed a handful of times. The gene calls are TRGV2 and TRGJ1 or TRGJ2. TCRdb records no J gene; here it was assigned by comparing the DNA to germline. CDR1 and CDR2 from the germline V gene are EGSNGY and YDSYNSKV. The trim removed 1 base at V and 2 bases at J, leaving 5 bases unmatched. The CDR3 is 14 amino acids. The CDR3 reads CATWDGLYYYKKLF. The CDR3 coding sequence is TGTGCCACCTGGGACGGCCTATATTATTATAAGAAACTCTTT.

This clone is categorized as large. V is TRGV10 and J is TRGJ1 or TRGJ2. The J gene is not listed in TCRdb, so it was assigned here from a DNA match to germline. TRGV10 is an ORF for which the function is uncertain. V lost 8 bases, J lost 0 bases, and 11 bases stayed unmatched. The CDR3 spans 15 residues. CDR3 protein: CAAWDRRPNYYKKLF. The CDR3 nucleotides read TGTGCTGCGTGGGACCGGCGCCCGAATTATTATAAGAAACTCTTT.

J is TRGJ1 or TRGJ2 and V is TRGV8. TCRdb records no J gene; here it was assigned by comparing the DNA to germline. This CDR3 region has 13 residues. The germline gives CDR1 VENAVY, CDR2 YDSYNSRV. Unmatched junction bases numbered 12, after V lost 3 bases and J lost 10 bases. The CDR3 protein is CATWDAELLKKLF. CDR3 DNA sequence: TGTGCCACCTGGGATGCCGAATTATTAAAGAAACTCTTT.

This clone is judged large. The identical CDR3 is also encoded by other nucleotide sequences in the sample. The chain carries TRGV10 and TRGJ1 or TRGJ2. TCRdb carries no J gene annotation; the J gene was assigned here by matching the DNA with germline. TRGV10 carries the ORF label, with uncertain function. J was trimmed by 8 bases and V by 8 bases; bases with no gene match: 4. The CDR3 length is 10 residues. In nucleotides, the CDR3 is TGTGCTGCGTGGGATCATAAGAAACTCTTT. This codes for CAAWDHKKLF.

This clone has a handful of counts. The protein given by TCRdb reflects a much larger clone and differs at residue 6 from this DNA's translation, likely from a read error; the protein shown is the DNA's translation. CDR3 nucleotides: TGTGCCACCTGCGGTGAGAATTATTATAAGAAACTCTTT. Translation gives CATCGENYYKKLF. The genes are TRGV4 and TRGJ1 or TRGJ2. The J gene is not listed in TCRdb, so it was assigned here from a DNA match to germline. The CDR3 loop spans 13 amino acids. The V segment lost 7 bases and the J segment 0 bases; nucleotides outside the gene matches: 6. Germline V gene data show CDR1 as EGSTGY and CDR2 as YDSYTSSV.

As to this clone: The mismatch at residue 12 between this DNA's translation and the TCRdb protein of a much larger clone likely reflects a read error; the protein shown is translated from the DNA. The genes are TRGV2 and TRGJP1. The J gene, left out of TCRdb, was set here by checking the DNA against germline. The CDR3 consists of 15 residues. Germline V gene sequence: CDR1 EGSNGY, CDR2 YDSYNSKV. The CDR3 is CATWDGPATGWLKIF. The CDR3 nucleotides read TGTGCCACCTGGGACGGGCCTGCCACTGGTTGGCTCAAGATATTT.

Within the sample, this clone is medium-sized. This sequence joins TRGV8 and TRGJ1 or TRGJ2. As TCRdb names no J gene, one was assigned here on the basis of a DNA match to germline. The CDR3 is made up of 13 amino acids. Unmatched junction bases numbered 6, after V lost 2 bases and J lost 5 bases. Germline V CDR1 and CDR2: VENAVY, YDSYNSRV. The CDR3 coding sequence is TGTGCCACCTGGGATAAAGAAGATTATAAGAAACTCTTT. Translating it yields CATWDKEDYKKLF.

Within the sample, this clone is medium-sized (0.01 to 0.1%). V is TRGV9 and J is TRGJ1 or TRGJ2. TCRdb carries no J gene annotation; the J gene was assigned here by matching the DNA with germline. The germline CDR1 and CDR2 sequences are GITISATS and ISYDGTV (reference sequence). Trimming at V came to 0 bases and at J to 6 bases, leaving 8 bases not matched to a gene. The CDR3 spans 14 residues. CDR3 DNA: TGTGCCTTGTGGGAGGTGCCCTTTGGTTATAAGAAACTCTTT. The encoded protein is CALWEVPFGYKKLF.

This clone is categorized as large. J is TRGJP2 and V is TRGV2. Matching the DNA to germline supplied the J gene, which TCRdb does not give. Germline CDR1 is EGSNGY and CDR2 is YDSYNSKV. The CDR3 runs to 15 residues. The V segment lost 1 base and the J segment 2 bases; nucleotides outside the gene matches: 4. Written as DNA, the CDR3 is TGTGCCACCTGGGACGGACTGAGTAGTGATTGGATCAAGACGTTT. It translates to CATWDGLSSDWIKTF.

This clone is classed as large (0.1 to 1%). The CDR3 region is CAAWGPRYKKLF. The CDR3 nucleotides read TGTGCTGCGTGGGGCCCTAGGTATAAGAAACTCTTT. The chain couples TRGV10 to TRGJ1 or TRGJ2. TCRdb records no J gene; here it was assigned by comparing the DNA to germline. TRGV10 qualifies as an ORF whose function is uncertain. The CDR3 contains 12 residues. V gave up 8 bases and J gave up 7 bases; unmatched junction bases: 9.

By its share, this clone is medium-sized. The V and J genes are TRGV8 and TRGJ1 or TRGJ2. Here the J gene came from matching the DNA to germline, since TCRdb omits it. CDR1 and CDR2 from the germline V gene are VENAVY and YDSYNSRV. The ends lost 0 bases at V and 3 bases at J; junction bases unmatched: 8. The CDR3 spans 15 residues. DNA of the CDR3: TGTGCCACCTGGGATAGGGGTTCCGCTTATTATAAGAAACTCTTT. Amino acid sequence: CATWDRGSAYYKKLF.

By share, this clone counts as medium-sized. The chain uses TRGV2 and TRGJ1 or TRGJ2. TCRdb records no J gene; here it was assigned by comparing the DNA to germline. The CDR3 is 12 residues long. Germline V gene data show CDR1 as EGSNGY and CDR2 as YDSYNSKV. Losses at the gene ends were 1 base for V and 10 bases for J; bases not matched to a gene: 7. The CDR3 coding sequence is TGTGCCACCTGGGACGGTACCGGGAAGAAACTCTTT. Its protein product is CATWDGTGKKLF.

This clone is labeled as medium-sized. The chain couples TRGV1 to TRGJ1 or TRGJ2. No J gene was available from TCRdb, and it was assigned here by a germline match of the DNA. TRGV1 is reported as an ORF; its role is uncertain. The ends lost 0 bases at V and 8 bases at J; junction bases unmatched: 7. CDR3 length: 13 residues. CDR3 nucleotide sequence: TGTGCCACCTGGGACAGGCCAGGGAATAAGAAACTCTTT. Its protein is CATWDRPGNKKLF.

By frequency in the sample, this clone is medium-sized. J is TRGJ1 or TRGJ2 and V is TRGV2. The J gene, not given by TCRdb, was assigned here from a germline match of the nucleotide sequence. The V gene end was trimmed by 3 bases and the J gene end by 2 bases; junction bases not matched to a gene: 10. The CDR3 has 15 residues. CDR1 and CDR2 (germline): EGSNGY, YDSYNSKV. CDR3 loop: CATWDTRGDYYKKLF. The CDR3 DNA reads TGTGCCACCTGGGACACCCGCGGGGATTATTATAAGAAACTCTTT.

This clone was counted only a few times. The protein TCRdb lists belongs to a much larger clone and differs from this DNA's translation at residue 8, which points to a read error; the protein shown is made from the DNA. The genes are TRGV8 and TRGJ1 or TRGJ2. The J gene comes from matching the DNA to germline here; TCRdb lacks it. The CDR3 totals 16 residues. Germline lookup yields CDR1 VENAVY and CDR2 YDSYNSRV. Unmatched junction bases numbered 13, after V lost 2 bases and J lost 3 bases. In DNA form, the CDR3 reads TGTGCCACCTGGGATATTTTCGAATTGTGTTATTATAAGAAACTCTTT. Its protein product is CATWDIFELCYYKKLF.

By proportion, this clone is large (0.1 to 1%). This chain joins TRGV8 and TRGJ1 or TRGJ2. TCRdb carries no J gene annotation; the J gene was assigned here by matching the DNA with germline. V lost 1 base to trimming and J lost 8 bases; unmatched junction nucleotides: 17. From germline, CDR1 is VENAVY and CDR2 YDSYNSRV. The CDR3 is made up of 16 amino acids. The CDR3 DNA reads TGTGCCACCTGGGATAGTTGGGATTATCCTCCAGATAAGAAACTCTTT. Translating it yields CATWDSWDYPPDKKLF.

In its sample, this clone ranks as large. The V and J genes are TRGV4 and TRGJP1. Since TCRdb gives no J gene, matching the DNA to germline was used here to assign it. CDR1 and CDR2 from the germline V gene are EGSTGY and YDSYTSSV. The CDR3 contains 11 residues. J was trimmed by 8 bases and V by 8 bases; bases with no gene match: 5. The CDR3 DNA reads TGTGCCACCTCGACAGGTTGGTTCAAGATATTT. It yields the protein CATSTGWFKIF.

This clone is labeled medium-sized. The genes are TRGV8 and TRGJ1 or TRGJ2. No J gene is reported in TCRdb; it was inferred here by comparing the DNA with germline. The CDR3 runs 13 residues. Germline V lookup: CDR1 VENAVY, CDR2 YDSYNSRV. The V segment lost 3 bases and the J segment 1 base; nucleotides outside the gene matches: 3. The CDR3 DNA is TGTGCCACCTGGGATTCAAATTATTATAAGAAACTCTTT. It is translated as CATWDSNYYKKLF.